This TCR beta chain was recorded in a study of blood T cells in healthy people across ages. The germline CDR1 and CDR2 sequences are DFQATT and SNEGSKA (reference sequence). CDR3 length: 14 residues. Trimming removed 0 bases at V and 8 bases at J, with 16 bases between. With a J-beta primer mix and a sample-barcoded 5' primer, a second PCR ran 7 to 11 cycles. TCRdb re-derived calls from the 5' RACE reads in MiXCR, one entry per CDR3 protein. The repertoire holds approximately 800,000 distinct CDR3 sequences, approximately 67% seen once, with about 30% in the top ten. Comment on this clonotype: The antigen remains undetermined.

Study results and caveats: Researchers said unsorted PBMCs prevented a conclusive naive versus antigen-experienced comparison. Compared with aged donors, long-lived donors showed fewer expanded clones, suggesting selection.

This receptor was taken from a man under 40 in good health. The V gene is TRBV20-1, the J gene TRBJ1-1; D is possibly TRBD1 (5 bases). Material: blood. In nucleotides, the CDR3 is TGCAGTGCTAGAGATCAACACTGGGGGGACGAAGCTTTCTTT. This gives the protein CSARDQHWGDEAFF.